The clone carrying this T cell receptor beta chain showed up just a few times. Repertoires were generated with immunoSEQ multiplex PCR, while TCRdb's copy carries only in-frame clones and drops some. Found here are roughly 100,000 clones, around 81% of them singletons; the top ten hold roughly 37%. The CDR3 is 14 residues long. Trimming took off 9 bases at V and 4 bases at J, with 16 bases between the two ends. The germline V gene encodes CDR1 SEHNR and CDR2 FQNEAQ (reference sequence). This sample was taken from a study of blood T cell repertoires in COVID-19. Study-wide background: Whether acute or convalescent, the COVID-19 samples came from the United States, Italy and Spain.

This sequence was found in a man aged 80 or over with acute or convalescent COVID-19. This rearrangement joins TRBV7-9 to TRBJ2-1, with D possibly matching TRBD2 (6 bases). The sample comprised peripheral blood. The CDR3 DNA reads TGTGCCAGTTTTTATAGCGGCAATTACAATGAGCAGTTCTTC. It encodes CASFYSGNYNEQFF.